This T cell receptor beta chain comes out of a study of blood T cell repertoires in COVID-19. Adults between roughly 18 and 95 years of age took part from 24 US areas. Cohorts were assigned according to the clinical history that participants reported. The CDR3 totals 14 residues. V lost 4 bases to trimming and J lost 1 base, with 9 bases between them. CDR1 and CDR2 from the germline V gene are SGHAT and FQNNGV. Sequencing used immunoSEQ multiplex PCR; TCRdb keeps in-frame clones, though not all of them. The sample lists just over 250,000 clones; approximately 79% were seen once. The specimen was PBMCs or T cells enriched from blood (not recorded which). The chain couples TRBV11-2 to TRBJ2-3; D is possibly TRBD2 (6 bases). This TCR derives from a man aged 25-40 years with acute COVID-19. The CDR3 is CASSYASGTDTQYF. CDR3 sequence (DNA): TGTGCCAGCAGCTACGCTAGCGGCACAGATACGCAGTATTTT.